The TCR beta chain described here comes from a study of human T cells and chemical hapten exposure. Study-wide background: Patients having alopecia areata, totalis or universalis were mostly female.

This clonotype was observed at least ten times. What it binds is not known. CDR1 and CDR2 from the germline V gene are SGHRS and YFSETQ. This CDR3 spans 14 amino acids. Trimming shortened V by 5 bases and J by 6 bases, and 14 bases separated the two germline ends. What the library attached to individual cDNA molecules were unique molecular identifiers. TCRdb ran MiXCR on the RACE reads and lists one entry per CDR3 protein. The sample records 110,000 or so distinct CDR3 sequences, roughly 10% being singletons. Whole-study findings and limits: Compared to controls, expanded TCRs made significantly more large clusters of similar CDR3s. TCRs at a frequency above 1 in 1000 stayed unchanged with DPC sensitization.

Described time point: patch test 2, 6 weeks after DPC sensitization. Specified treatment: therapeutic diphenylcyclopropenone sensitization with weekly scalp DPC. The origin of this receptor is a woman in her thirties or forties with alopecia areata. Some clones in this sample may be carry-over from other donors' samples. V gene TRBV5-1 combines with J gene TRBJ1-4, with D perhaps TRBD1 (5 bases). The specimen comprised whole blood, sampled in connection with sensitization to the hapten diphenylcyclopropenone (DPC). CDR3 amino acids: CASSGDGGYEKLFF. The CDR3 nucleotides read TGCGCCAGCAGTGGGGACGGAGGTTATGAAAAACTGTTTTTT.